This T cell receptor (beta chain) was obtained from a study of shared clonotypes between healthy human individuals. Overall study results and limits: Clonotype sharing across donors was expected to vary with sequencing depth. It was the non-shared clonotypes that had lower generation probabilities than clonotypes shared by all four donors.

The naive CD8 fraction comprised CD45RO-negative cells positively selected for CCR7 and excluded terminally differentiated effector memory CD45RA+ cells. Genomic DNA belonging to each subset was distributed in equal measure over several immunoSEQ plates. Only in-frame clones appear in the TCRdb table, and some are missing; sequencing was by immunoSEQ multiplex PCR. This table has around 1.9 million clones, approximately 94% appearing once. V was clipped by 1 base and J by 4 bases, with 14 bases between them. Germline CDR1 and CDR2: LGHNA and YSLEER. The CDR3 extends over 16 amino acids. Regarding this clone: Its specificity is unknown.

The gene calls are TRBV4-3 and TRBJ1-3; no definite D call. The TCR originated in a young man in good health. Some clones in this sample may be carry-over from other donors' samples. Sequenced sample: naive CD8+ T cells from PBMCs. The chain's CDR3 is CASSQVFAPEGNTIYF. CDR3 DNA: TGCGCCAGCAGCCAAGTGTTTGCTCCAGAAGGAAACACCATATATTTT.